One sample yielded the 12 T cell receptor beta chains listed below, sequenced in a study of T cell clonality in common variable immunodeficiency. Produced via immunoSEQ multiplex PCR; TCRdb's table is partial and in-frame only. The sample holds about 33,000 clones, and no clone turns up only once. Study results and limitations: In common variable immunodeficiency, TCR beta chains reportedly carried fewer deletions and N-nucleotide insertions.

These receptors have no known antigen. Sequences were obtained from peripheral blood mononuclear cells. All receptors come from a human donor with common variable immunodeficiency.

Comments on this clone: The sequenced fragment ends 3 residues before the CDR3 boundary, so the rest is inferred from the germline J gene. This chain links TRBV19 with TRBJ2-1; 10 bases are shared with TRBD2. The CDR3 totals 16 residues. Germline trimming cut 3 bases from V and 5 bases from J; bases unmatched to any gene: 7. Germline lookup yields CDR1 LNHDA and CDR2 SQIVND (reference sequence). This CDR3 is CASSMASGGAHNEQFF. The CDR3 DNA, read in part, is TGTGCCAGTAGTATGGCGAGCGGGGGGGCCCACAATGAG.

A word on this clone: The CDR3 extends 3 residues past the end of the read, so its final part is completed from the germline J gene. The genes are TRBV30 and TRBJ2-3, with 7 bases fitting TRBD2. Germline CDR1 is GTSNPN and CDR2 is SVGIG (reference sequence). The V and J ends lost 2 bases and 1 base, in that order; junction bases with no gene match: 9. CDR3 length: 16 residues. The CDR3 sequence is CAWSHGAGDRTDTQYF. The CDR3 DNA, read in part, is TGTGCCTGGAGTCACGGGGCGGGGGACCGCACAGATACG.

This clone was seen many times. The read comes to an end 3 residues before the CDR3 does, leaving the germline J gene to fill in the end. This chain uses TRBV11-2 with TRBJ1-1; TRBD1 is a possible D gene (5 bases). Germline-derived CDR1 and CDR2 are SGHAT and FQNNGV. This CDR3 spans 12 amino acids. The covered CDR3 bases are TGTGCCAGCAGCTTATCCACAAAGGGG. Protein: CASSLSTKG. The complete CDR3 sequence is CASSLSTKGAFF.

This clone was seen at least ten times. Read coverage stops 3 residues before the CDR3 terminus; the germline J gene supplies the remainder. The chain uses TRBV4-2 and TRBJ1-5; the D gene is possibly TRBD1 (6 bases). This CDR3 region has 15 residues. V was cut by 3 bases and J by 0 bases, with 9 bases left in between. Germline loops: CDR1 LGHNA, CDR2 YNFKEQ. CDR3 sequence reads: CASSQGHPSNQPQHF. CDR3 DNA (partial): TGTGCCAGCAGCCAGGGACACCCTAGCAATCAGCCC.

A note on this clone: Read coverage stops 3 residues before the CDR3 terminus; the germline J gene supplies the remainder. The chain has TRBV30 and TRBJ1-2; tentatively, D is TRBD1 (6 bases). The CDR3 has 12 residues. Germline assignment: CDR1 GTSNPN and CDR2 SVGIG (reference sequence). V lost 4 bases and J 3 bases, leaving 9 bases between the germline ends. Here the CDR3 reads CAWTRQDYGYTF. The sequenced CDR3 bases are TGTGCCTGGACCAGACAGGACTATGGC. Variable domain in full (rest from reference TRBV30 and TRBJ1-2): SQTIHQWPATLVQPVGSPLSLECTVEGTSNPNLYWYRQAAGRGLQLLFYSVGIGQISSEVPQNLSASRPQDRQFILSSKKLLLSDSGFYLCAWTRQDYGYTFGSGTRLTVV.

Note on this clone: The read is 3 residues too short to cover the CDR3 end, so that end is filled in from the germline J gene. This sequence joins TRBV19 and TRBJ2-3; TRBD1 agrees at 8 bases. With V trimmed by 3 bases and J by 7 bases, 6 bases remained unmatched. Looked up from germline, CDR1 is LNHDA and CDR2 is SQIVND (reference sequence). The CDR3 totals 14 residues. The CDR3 DNA, read in part, is TGTGCCAGTAGTATCAGGACAGGGTGGAATACG. Translated: CASSIRTGWNT. The whole CDR3 reads CASSIRTGWNTQYF.

Comments on this clone: The read stops 3 residues short of the end of the CDR3; the missing end is completed from the germline J gene. The chain employs TRBV7-9 and TRBJ2-1; 8 bases fit TRBD1. CDR1 is SEHNR and CDR2 is FQNEAQ in the germline V gene (reference sequence). V lost 7 bases to trimming and J lost 7 bases; unmatched junction nucleotides: 9. The length of the CDR3 is 14 residues. CDR3 sequence: CASTPVTGGNEQFF. CDR3 DNA (partial): TGTGCCAGCACCCCAGTCACAGGGGGGAATGAG.

This clone has only a few counts. Read data end 3 residues before the CDR3 end; the end is taken from the germline J gene. The V call is TRBV5-1, the J call TRBJ2-7; D might be TRBD2 (6 bases). Trimming shortened V by 0 bases and J by 0 bases, and 13 bases separated the two germline ends. The germline V gene encodes CDR1 SGHRS and CDR2 YFSETQ. The CDR3 spans 16 residues. The covered CDR3 bases are TGCGCCAGCAGCTTGGGGGACTTTTCGAGCTCCTACGAG. It specifies CASSLGDFSSSYE. The entire CDR3 is CASSLGDFSSSYEQYF.

Ten or more counts support this clone. The read is 3 residues too short to cover the CDR3 end, so that end is filled in from the germline J gene. V is TRBV30 and J is TRBJ2-7; the D gene is possibly TRBD1 (6 bases). The CDR3 has 13 amino acids. Trimming cost V 0 bases and J 5 bases, with 11 bases left between them. The germline CDR1 and CDR2 sequences are GTSNPN and SVGIG (reference sequence). CDR3 bases read: TGTGCCTGGAGTGTATGGGGGCAGCACGAG. Translation gives CAWSVWGQHE. The whole CDR3 protein is CAWSVWGQHEQYF.

Ten or more counts support this clone. The observed sequence ends 3 residues before the CDR3 terminus, with the missing tail filled in from the germline J gene. The V and J genes are TRBV18 and TRBJ2-3; 10 bases line up with TRBD2. CDR1 is KGHSH, CDR2 LQKENI, per germline. V shed 4 bases and J 1 base; nucleotides not matched to a gene: 5. This CDR3 has 16 residues. Incomplete CDR3 DNA: TGTGCCAGCTCACGACCTAGCGGGGGTCGCACAGATACG. Amino acid sequence: CASSRPSGGRTDT. The full CDR3 sequence reads CASSRPSGGRTDTQYF.

This clone was recorded many times. The read ends 3 residues shy of where the CDR3 ends; the end is completed using the germline J gene. The chain couples TRBV30 to TRBJ2-4; D remains unclear. Trimming removed 0 bases from V and 7 bases from J, with 10 bases in between. The length of the CDR3 is 13 residues. Germline CDR1 is GTSNPN and CDR2 is SVGIG (reference sequence). The CDR3 region is CAWSVPSGNIQYF. CDR3 DNA, as far as it was read: TGTGCCTGGAGTGTACCCAGTGGTAACATT.

This clone was detected many times. The CDR3 end lies 3 residues beyond the end of the read and is filled in from the germline J gene. The chain links TRBV29-1 to TRBJ2-3; 7 bases are shared with TRBD2. V lost 6 bases, J lost 2 bases, and 5 bases stayed unmatched. The germline CDR1 and CDR2 sequences are SQVTM and ANQGSEA. The CDR3 runs to 13 residues. CDR3 residues: CSVGLTNTDTQYF. The part of the CDR3 DNA that was read is TGCAGCGTGGGACTAACAAACACAGATACG.